This T cell receptor beta chain was found in a study of shared clonotypes between healthy human individuals. The wider study: The donors, two women and three men, were aged 18 to 49. Each donor's CD4 naive and CD4 memory cells filled three plates apiece, CD8 naive two, and CD8 memory one.

Findings of the study overall: Sharing across several donors was seen in 4% to 6.5% of naive CD4 clonotypes.

CDR3 length: 13 amino acids. CDR1 and CDR2 (germline): MDHEN, SYDVKM. Of note for this clone: The antigen is undetermined.

The data were produced by immunoSEQ multiplex PCR, yet TCRdb's version contains in-frame clones alone and is incomplete. Found here are over 850,000 clones, approximately 80% of them singletons; the top ten hold 0.55% to 0.7%. The clonotype comes from a man between 18 and 35 years old in good health. Some clones in this sample may be carry-over from other donors' samples. Material for sequencing was memory CD4+ T cells from PBMCs. As to subset: CD45RA-negative fraction. V and J are TRBV28 and TRBJ1-6; no clear D gene. The CDR3 coding sequence is TGTTCCTCAAAGGCCTCGTATAATTCACCCCTCCACTTT. Translated: CSSKASYNSPLHF.